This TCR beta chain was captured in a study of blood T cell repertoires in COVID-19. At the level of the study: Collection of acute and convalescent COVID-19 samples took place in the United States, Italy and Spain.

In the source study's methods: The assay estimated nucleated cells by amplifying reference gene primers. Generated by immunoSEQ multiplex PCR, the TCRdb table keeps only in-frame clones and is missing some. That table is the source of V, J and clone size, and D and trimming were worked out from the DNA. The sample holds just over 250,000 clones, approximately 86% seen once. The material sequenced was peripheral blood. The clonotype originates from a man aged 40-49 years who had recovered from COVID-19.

CDR3 protein: CASSLAGGHNYEQYF. DNA for the CDR3: TGTGCCAGCAGCTTGGCTGGGGGACACAACTACGAGCAGTACTTC. The chain recombines TRBV5-6 with TRBJ2-7; TRBD1 might be the D (6 bases). This CDR3 spans 15 amino acids. V lost 0 bases and J 3 bases, leaving 13 bases between the germline ends. The germline V gene encodes CDR1 SGHDT and CDR2 YYEEEE. Using reference TRBV5-6 and TRBJ2-7 for the parts outside the CDR3, the full variable domain is DAGVTQSPTHLIKTRGQQVTLRCSPKSGHDTVSWYQQALGQGPQFIFQYYEEEERQRGNFPDRFSGHQFPNYSSELNVNALLLGDSALYLCASSLAGGHNYEQYFGPGTRLTVT.